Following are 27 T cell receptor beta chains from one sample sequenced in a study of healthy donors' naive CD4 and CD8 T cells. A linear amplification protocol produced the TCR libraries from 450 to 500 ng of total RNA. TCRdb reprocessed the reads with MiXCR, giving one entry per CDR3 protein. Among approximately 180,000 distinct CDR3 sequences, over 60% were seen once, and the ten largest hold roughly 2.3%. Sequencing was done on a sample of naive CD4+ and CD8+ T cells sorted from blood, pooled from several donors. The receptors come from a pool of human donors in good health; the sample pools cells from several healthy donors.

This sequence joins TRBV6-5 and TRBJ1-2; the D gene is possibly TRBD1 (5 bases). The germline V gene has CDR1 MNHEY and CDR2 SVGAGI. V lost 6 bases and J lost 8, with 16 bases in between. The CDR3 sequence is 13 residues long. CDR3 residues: CASRLQGRGGYTF. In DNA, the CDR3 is TGTGCCAGCAGGCTTCAGGGTAGAGGCGGCTACACCTTC.

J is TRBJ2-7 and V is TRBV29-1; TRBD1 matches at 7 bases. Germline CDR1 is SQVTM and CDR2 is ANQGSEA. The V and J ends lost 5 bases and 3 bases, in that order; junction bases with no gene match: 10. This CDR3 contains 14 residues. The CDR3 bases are TGCAGCGTTAGCCCTGCGACAGGGAACTACGAGCAGTACTTC. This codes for CSVSPATGNYEQYF.

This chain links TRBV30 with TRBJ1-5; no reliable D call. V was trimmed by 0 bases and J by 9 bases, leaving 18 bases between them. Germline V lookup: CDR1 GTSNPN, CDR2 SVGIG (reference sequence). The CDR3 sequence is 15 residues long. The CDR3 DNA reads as TGTGCCTGGAGTGTAGTGAGCGGGATCTGGGGGCCCCAGCATTTT. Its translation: CAWSVVSGIWGPQHF.

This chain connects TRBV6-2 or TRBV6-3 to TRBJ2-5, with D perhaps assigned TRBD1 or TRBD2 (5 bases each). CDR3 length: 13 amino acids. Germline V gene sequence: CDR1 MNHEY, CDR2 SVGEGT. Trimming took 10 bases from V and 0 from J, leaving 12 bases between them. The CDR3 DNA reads TGTGCCACCCTGGGGGTCAACCAAGAGACCCAGTACTTC. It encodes CATLGVNQETQYF.

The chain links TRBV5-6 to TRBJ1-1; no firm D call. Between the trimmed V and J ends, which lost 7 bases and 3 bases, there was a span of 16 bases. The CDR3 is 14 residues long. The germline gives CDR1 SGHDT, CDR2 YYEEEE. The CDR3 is CASLLSGGYTEAFF. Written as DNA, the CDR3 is TGTGCCAGCTTGCTATCGGGCGGATACACTGAAGCTTTCTTT.

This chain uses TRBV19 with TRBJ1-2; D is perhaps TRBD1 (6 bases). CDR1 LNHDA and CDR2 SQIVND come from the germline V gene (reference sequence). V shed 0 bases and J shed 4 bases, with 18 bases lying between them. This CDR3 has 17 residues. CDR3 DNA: TGTGCCAGTAGTATAGAGTTTACCGGGACACACTTCTATGGCTACACCTTC. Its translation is CASSIEFTGTHFYGYTF.

The CDR3: CASSSGTLYNEQFF. In DNA, the CDR3 is TGTGCCAGCAGTTCCGGGACTCTATACAATGAGCAGTTCTTC. The V gene is TRBV6-5, the J gene TRBJ2-1, with D tentatively TRBD2 (6 bases). The CDR3 is 14 amino acids. Germline-derived CDR1 and CDR2 are MNHEY and SVGAGI. V was trimmed by 4 bases and J by 4 bases, leaving 11 bases between them.

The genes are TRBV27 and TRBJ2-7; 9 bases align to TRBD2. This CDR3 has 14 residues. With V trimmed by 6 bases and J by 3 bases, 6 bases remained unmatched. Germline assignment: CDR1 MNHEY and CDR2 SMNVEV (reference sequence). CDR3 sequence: CASRETSGFYEQYF. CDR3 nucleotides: TGTGCCAGCAGGGAGACTAGCGGTTTCTACGAGCAGTACTTC.

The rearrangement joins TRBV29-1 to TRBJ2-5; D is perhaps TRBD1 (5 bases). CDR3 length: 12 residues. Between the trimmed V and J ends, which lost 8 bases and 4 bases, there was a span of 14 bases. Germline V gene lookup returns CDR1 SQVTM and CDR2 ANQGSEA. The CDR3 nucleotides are TGCAGCTATCTCTGGGGCGGAGAGACCCAGTACTTC. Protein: CSYLWGGETQYF.

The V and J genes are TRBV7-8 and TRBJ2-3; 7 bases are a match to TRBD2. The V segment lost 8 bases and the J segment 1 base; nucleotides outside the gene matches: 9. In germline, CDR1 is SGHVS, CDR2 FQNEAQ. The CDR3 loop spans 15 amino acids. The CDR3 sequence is CASCVAGFRTDTQYF. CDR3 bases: TGTGCCAGCTGTGTAGCGGGTTTCCGCACAGATACGCAGTATTTT. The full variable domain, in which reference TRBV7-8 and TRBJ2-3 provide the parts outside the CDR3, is GAGVSQSPRYKVAKRGQDVALRCDPISGHVSLFWYQQALGQGPEFLTYFQNEAQLDKSGLPSDRFFAERPEGSVSTLKIQRTQQEDSAVYLCASCVAGFRTDTQYFGPGTRLTVL.

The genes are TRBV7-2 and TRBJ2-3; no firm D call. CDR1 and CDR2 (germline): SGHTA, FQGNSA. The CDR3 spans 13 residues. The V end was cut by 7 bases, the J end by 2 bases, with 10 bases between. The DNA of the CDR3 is TGTGCCAGCACCAAAGACCCCACAGATACGCAGTATTTT. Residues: CASTKDPTDTQYF.

This chain's CDR3 is CASSYSWNNEQFF. As DNA, the CDR3 is TGTGCCAGCAGTTACTCGTGGAACAATGAGCAGTTCTTC. The V and J genes are TRBV6-5 and TRBJ2-1; no clear D gene. The CDR3 totals 13 residues. The germline gives CDR1 MNHEY, CDR2 SVGAGI. Trimming left V 0 bases short and J 5 bases short, with 5 bases between.

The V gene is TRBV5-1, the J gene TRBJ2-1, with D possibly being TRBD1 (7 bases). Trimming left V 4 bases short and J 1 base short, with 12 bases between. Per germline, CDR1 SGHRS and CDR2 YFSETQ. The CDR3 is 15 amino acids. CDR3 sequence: CASSRGTDSYNEQFF. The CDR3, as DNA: TGCGCCAGCAGCCGGGGGACAGATTCCTACAATGAGCAGTTCTTC. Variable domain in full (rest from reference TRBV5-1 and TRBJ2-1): KAGVTQTPRYLIKTRGQQVTLSCSPISGHRSVSWYQQTPGQGLQFLFEYFSETQRNKGNFPGRFSGRQFSNSRSEMNVSTLELGDSALYLCASSRGTDSYNEQFFGPGTRLTVL.

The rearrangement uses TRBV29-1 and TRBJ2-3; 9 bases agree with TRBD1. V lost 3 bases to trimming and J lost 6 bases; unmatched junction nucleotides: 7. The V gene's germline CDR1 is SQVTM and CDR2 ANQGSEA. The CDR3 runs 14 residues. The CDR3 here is CSVDRGQGRDTQYF. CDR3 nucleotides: TGCAGCGTTGACCGAGGACAGGGGAGGGATACGCAGTATTTT.

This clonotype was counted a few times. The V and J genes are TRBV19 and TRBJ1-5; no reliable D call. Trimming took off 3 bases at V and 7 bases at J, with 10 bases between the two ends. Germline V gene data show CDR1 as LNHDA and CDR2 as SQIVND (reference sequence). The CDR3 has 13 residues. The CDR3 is CASSINVAQPQHF. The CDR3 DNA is TGTGCCAGTAGTATTAACGTGGCCCAGCCCCAGCATTTT.

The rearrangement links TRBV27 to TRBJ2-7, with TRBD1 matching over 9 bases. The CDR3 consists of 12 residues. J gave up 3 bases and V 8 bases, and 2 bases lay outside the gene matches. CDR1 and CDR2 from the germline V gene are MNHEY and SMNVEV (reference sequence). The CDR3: CASRDRDYEQYF. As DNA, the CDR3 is TGTGCCAGCCGGGACAGGGACTACGAGCAGTACTTC.

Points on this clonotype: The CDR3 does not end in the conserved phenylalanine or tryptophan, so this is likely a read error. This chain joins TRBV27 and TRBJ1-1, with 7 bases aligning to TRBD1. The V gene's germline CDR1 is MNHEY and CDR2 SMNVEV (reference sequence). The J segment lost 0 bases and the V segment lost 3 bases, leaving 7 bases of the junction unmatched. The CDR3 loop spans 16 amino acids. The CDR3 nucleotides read TGTGCCAGCAGTTTTGCGGCCGGGACAGTGAACACTGAAGCTTTCTCT. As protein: CASSFAAGTVNTEAFS.

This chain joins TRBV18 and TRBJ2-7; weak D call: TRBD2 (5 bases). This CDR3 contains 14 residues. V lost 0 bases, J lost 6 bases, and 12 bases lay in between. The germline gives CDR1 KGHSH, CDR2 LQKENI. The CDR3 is CASSPPAGLGEQYF. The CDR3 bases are TGTGCCAGCTCACCACCCGCGGGCCTGGGCGAGCAGTACTTC.

The CDR3 protein is CAWSDKTGPSYEQYF. The CDR3 DNA follows: TGTGCCTGGAGCGACAAGACAGGGCCCTCCTACGAGCAGTACTTC. The chain links TRBV30 to TRBJ2-7; TRBD1 matches 7 bases. Germline V gives CDR1 GTSNPN, CDR2 SVGIG (reference sequence). The CDR3 contains 15 residues. Germline trimming cut 3 bases from V and 0 bases from J; bases unmatched to any gene: 8.

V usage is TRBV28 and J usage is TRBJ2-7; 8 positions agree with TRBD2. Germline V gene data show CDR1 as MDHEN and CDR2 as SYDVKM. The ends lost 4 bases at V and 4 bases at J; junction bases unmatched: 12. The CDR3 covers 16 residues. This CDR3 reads CASSSSRSGRGYEQYF. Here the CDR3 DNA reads TGTGCCAGCAGTTCCTCCCGAAGCGGGAGAGGGTACGAGCAGTACTTC.

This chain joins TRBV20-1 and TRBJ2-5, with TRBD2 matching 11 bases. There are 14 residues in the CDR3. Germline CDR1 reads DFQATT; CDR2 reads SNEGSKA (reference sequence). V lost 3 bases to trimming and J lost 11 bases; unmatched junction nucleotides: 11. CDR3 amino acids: CSARSQLAGAAQYF. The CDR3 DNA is TGCAGTGCTAGGTCACAACTAGCGGGAGCTGCGCAGTACTTC.

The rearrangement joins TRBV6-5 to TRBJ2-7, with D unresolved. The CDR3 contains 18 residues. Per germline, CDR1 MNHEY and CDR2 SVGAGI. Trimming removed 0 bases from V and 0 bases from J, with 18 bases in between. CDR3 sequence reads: CASSYSYRWDRDSYEQYF. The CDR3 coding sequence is TGTGCCAGCAGTTACTCTTATCGATGGGATCGAGACTCCTACGAGCAGTACTTC.

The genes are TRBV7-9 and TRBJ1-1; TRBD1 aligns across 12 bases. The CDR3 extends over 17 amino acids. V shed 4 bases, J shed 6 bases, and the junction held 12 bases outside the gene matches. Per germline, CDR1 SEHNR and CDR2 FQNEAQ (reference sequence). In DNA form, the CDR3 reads TGTGCCAGCAGCTCCGGGACAGGGGGCGGTTGGGTCCCTGAAGCTTTCTTT. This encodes CASSSGTGGGWVPEAFF.

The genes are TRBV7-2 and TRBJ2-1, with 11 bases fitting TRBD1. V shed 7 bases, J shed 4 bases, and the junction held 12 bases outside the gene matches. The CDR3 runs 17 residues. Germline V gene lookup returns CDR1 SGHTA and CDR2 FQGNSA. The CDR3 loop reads CASIPYRGTGGYNEQFF. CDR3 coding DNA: TGTGCCAGCATTCCCTATCGAGGGACAGGGGGATACAATGAGCAGTTCTTC.

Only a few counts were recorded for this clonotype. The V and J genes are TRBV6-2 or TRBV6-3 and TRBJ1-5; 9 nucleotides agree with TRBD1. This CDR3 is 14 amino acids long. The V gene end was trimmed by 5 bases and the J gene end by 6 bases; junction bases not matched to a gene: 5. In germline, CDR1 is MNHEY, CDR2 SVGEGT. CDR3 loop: CASSGGTGIQPQHF. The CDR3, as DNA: TGTGCCAGCAGTGGCGGGACAGGGATTCAGCCCCAGCATTTT.

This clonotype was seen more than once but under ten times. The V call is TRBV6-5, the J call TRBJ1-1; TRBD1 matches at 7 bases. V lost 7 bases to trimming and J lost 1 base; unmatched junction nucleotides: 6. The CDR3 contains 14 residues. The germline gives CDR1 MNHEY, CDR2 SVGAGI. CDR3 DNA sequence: TGTGCCAGCACCAAGACAGGGAAGAACACTGAAGCTTTCTTT. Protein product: CASTKTGKNTEAFF.

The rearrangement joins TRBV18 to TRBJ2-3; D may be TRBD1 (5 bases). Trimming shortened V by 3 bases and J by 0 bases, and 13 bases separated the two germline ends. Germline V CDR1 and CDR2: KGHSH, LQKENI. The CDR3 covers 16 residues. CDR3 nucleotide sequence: TGTGCCAGCTCACCGTACGAACAGGCTAGCACAGATACGCAGTATTTT. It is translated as CASSPYEQASTDTQYF.